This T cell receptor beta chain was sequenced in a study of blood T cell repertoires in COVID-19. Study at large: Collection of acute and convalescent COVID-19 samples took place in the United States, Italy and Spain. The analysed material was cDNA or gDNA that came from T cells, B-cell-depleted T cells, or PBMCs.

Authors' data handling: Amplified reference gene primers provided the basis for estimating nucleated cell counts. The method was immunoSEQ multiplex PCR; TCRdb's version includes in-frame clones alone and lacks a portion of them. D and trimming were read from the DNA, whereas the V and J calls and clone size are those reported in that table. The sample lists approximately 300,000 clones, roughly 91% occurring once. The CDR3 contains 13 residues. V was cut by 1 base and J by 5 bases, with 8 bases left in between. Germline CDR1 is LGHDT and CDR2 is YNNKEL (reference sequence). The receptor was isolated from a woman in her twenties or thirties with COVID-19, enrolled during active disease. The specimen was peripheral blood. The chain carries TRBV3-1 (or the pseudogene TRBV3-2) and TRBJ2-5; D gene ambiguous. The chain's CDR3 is CASSQALGETQYF. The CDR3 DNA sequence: TGTGCCAGCAGCCAAGCCCTCGGGGAGACCCAGTACTTC.